Listed below are T cell receptor beta chains from one sample, sequenced in a study of T cell repertoires in cytomegalovirus infection. Their antigen targets remain unknown. Each CDR3 protein gets one entry after TCRdb re-called the reads with MiXCR. The table has 900,000 to 950,000 distinct CDR3 sequences, around 32% seen once; the top ten hold 13%. The specimen comprised cultured CD8+ T cells from PBMCs, sampled from culture after CMV antigen stimulation. The source of these receptors is a human donor in good health (CMV status not recorded). Some clones in this sample may be carry-over from other donors' samples. Each CDR3 is given with its conserved first and last residue. A D gene is named only where the DNA matches it firmly. Some rows have no size entry. The others give once, few or many, or a class for an expanded clone.

j_call clone_size d_call v_call cdr3_length cdr3_aa cdr3_nt
TRBJ1-3 few - TRBV10-3 16 CAISGTGTSRGNTIYF TGTGCCATTTCCGGGACGGGGACCTCGCGTGGAAACACCATATATTTT
TRBJ2-1 - - TRBV6-5 15 CASSYSIAAFNEQFF TGTGCCAGCAGTTATTCTATAGCGGCCTTCAATGAGCAGTTCTTC
TRBJ2-5 few TRBD2 TRBV27 15 CASSSGTSLGETQYF TGTGCCAGCAGTTCCGGGACTAGCCTGGGAGAGACCCAGTACTTC
TRBJ1-1 - - TRBV29-1 11 CSVVQGTEAFF TGCAGCGTCGTACAGGGCACTGAAGCTTTCTTT
TRBJ2-5 few - TRBV7-3 15 CASSLTGVGAETQYF TGTGCCAGCAGCTTAACTGGCGTCGGGGCAGAGACCCAGTACTTC
TRBJ2-3 many TRBD2 TRBV7-6 18 CASSRTRLADISTDTQYF TGTGCCAGCAGCCGAACCCGACTAGCGGATATTAGCACAGATACGCAGTATTTT
TRBJ1-1 few - TRBV25-1 18 CASSEYISFRGVNTEAFF TGTGCCAGCAGTGAATATATCTCTTTTCGGGGGGTGAACACTGAAGCTTTCTTT
TRBJ1-5 few - TRBV7-8 13 CASSQSGVQPQHF TGTGCCAGCAGTCAATCGGGGGTTCAGCCCCAGCATTTT
TRBJ2-7 few - TRBV6-6 14 CASSARDSTYEQYF TGTGCCAGCAGTGCCCGGGACTCAACCTACGAGCAGTACTTC
TRBJ2-3 - - TRBV6-5 13 CASRGLPTDTQYF TGTGCCAGCCGGGGACTCCCCACAGATACGCAGTATTTT
TRBJ1-5 few - TRBV28 14 CASSGTTVNQPQHF TGTGCCAGCTCCGGGACCACGGTCAATCAGCCCCAGCATTTT
TRBJ2-3 many - TRBV7-9 12 CASSSELDTQYF TGTGCCAGCAGCTCAGAGCTGGATACGCAGTATTTT
TRBJ2-2 - - TRBV11-3 17 CASSSREGAGNTGELFF TGTGCCAGCAGCTCCCGGGAGGGGGCGGGGAACACCGGGGAGCTGTTTTTT
TRBJ2-3 - - TRBV28 15 CASSLFAAPTDTQYF TGTGCCAGCAGTTTATTCGCGGCGCCTACAGATACGCAGTATTTT
TRBJ2-7 - - TRBV2 15 CASSESRGSRAEQYF TGTGCCAGCAGTGAAAGCCGGGGGTCGAGAGCCGAGCAGTACTTC
TRBJ2-1 few - TRBV19 14 CASSIDGVGNEQFF TGTGCCAGTAGTATTGACGGGGTAGGGAATGAGCAGTTCTTC
TRBJ2-3 few TRBD1 TRBV20-1 16 CSARGTDRSSTDTQYF TGCAGTGCTAGAGGCACGGACAGGAGCTCCACAGATACGCAGTATTTT
TRBJ2-3 many - TRBV7-6 20 CASSLAALGVQGPFTDTQYF TGTGCCAGCAGTTTAGCCGCCTTGGGTGTCCAGGGGCCCTTCACAGATACGCAGTATTTT
TRBJ2-1 - - TRBV12-3/TRBV12-4 14 CASSPRDEANEQFF TGTGCCAGCAGTCCCCGGGACGAGGCCAATGAGCAGTTCTTC
TRBJ2-1 - - TRBV7-9 11 CASSLGAWQFF TGTGCCAGCAGCTTAGGCGCTTGGCAGTTCTTC
TRBJ2-7 few - TRBV6-5 14 CATRSQGGSYEQYF TGTGCTACTAGAAGCCAGGGAGGCTCCTACGAGCAGTACTTC
TRBJ1-3 few TRBD1 TRBV10-3 15 CAISVTGDSGNTIYF TGTGCCATCAGTGTAACAGGGGACTCTGGAAACACCATATATTTT
TRBJ1-5 few - TRBV18 17 CASSLGPQDYSNQPQHF TGTGCCAGCTCCCTGGGACCCCAGGATTATAGCAATCAGCCCCAGCATTTT
TRBJ1-1 - - TRBV4-2 16 CASSQVPIRVNTEAFF TGTGCCAGCAGCCAAGTTCCAATAAGAGTGAACACTGAAGCTTTCTTT
TRBJ1-1 few TRBD1 TRBV4-1 14 CASSHGRGDTEAFF TGCGCCAGCAGCCACGGCAGGGGGGACACTGAAGCTTTCTTT
TRBJ1-5 - - TRBV7-6 14 CASSPFSGPQPQHF TGTGCCAGCAGCCCTTTTTCGGGGCCTCAGCCCCAGCATTTT
TRBJ1-5 once - TRBV2 14 CASSEAWRNQPQHF TGTGCCAGCAGTGAAGCGTGGAGGAATCAGCCCCAGCATTTT
TRBJ1-1 - - TRBV7-6 15 CASSSQGYTNTEAFF TGTGCCAGCAGCTCTCAAGGGTATACGAACACTGAAGCTTTCTTT
TRBJ1-5 many - TRBV27 15 CASSPAPGGNQPQHF TGTGCCAGCAGTCCCGCCCCGGGGGGCAATCAGCCCCAGCATTTT
TRBJ2-1 - TRBD2 TRBV20-1 14 CSARRRGGYNEQFF TGCAGTGCTAGAAGGCGGGGGGGATACAATGAGCAGTTCTTC
TRBJ1-2 - - TRBV20-1 15 CSARRGSLAGYGYTF TGCAGTGCTAGAAGGGGGAGTCTGGCGGGGTATGGCTACACCTTC